Following are 24 T cell receptor beta chains from one sample sequenced in a study of OX40 agonist ivuxolimab in advanced cancers. Clones were read by immunoSEQ multiplex PCR, and TCRdb kept only the in-frame ones, dropping some. The sample lists tens of thousands of clones, around 87% seen once, with about 1.9% in the top ten. The sequences come from CD4+ or CD8+ T cells sorted from blood, collected in a trial of the OX40 agonist ivuxolimab. The receptor set was obtained from an adult with an advanced solid tumor such as melanoma, head and neck, liver or kidney cancer.

V and J are TRBV6-5 and TRBJ2-7; D remains ambiguous. Germline CDR1 reads MNHEY; CDR2 reads SVGAGI. The CDR3 spans 13 residues. The V end lost 7 bases, the J end lost 3 bases, and 13 bases lay between the germline ends. The CDR3 sequence: CASTSAAVYEQYF. In nucleotides, the CDR3 is TGTGCCAGCACTTCGGCAGCCGTCTACGAGCAGTACTTC.

CDR3 coding DNA: TGTGCCAGCAGTGTTGGCACGGGGGATGAAAAACTGTTTTTT. It specifies CASSVGTGDEKLFF. The V gene is TRBV2, the J gene TRBJ1-4, with a weak D call TRBD1 (5 bases). Per germline, CDR1 SNHLY and CDR2 FYNNEI. The V end lost 4 bases, the J end lost 6 bases, and 12 bases lay between the germline ends. This CDR3 contains 14 residues.

The rearrangement uses TRBV9 and TRBJ1-3, with TRBD1 matching 11 bases. V dropped 3 bases and J dropped 4; count of bases not matched to a gene: 3. Per germline, CDR1 SGDLS and CDR2 YYNGEE. This CDR3 has 15 residues. Written as DNA, the CDR3 is TGTGCCAGCAGCGCCCGGACAGGGGGCGGAAACACCATATATTTT. It encodes CASSARTGGGNTIYF. The variable domain in full, with the rest retrieved from reference TRBV9 and TRBJ1-3, is DSGVTQTPKHLITATGQRVTLRCSPRSGDLSVYWYQQSLDQGLQFLIQYYNGEERAKGNILERFSAQQFPDLHSELNLSSLELGDSALYFCASSARTGGGNTIYFGEGSWLTVV.

The V and J genes are TRBV5-4 and TRBJ2-7; 7 bases are shared with TRBD1. The J segment lost 2 bases and the V segment lost 4 bases, leaving 3 bases of the junction unmatched. CDR1 is SGHNT, CDR2 YYREEE, per germline (reference sequence). The CDR3 contains 13 residues. Written as DNA, the CDR3 is TGTGCCAGCAGCCCGACAGGGACCTACGAGCAGTACTTC. Residues: CASSPTGTYEQYF.

This chain links TRBV9 with TRBJ2-5; D possibly corresponds to TRBD2 (6 bases). CDR3 length: 16 residues. The V end was cut by 4 bases, the J end by 1 base, with 17 bases between. The germline V gene has CDR1 SGDLS and CDR2 YYNGEE. The CDR3 here is CASSSQGGDGQETQYF. CDR3 nucleotide sequence: TGTGCCAGCAGCTCCCAGGGCGGGGATGGCCAAGAGACCCAGTACTTC.

The chain links TRBV19 to TRBJ1-2; TRBD1 matches at 7 bases. Trimming removed 4 bases from V and 3 bases from J; junction bases left unmatched: 17. From germline, CDR1 is LNHDA and CDR2 SQIVND (reference sequence). The CDR3 covers 18 residues. CDR3 sequence: CASSTSSPIFGTDYGYTF. CDR3 in DNA: TGTGCCAGTAGTACCAGTAGCCCGATTTTCGGGACAGACTATGGCTACACCTTC. Full variable domain (outside the CDR3, taken from reference TRBV19 and TRBJ1-2): DGGITQSPKYLFRKEGQNVTLSCEQNLNHDAMYWYRQDPGQGLRLIYYSQIVNDFQKGDIAEGYSVSREKKESFPLTVTSAQKNPTAFYLCASSTSSPIFGTDYGYTFGSGTRLTVV.

The V call is TRBV10-2, the J call TRBJ2-7; TRBD2 aligns across 14 bases. With 8 bases clipped from V and 1 base from J, the junction kept 4 bases outside the gene matches. Per germline, CDR1 WSHSY and CDR2 SAAADI. The CDR3 totals 15 residues. The CDR3 DNA sequence: TGCGCCAGCTGGGGGACTAGCGGGAGATCCTACGAGCAGTACTTC. Translation gives CASWGTSGRSYEQYF.

The chain recombines TRBV11-2 with TRBJ2-3, with 13 bases aligning to TRBD2. Germline trimming cut 3 bases from V and 6 bases from J; bases unmatched to any gene: 12. Germline V CDR1 and CDR2: SGHAT, FQNNGV. The CDR3 length is 18 residues. DNA of the CDR3: TGTGCCAGCAGCTTCGGAAGACTAGCGGGAGGCCCCTCGGATACGCAGTATTTT. Translated: CASSFGRLAGGPSDTQYF.

The count of this clone is one. The chain employs TRBV18 and TRBJ2-1; TRBD1 aligns across 7 bases. The V segment lost 1 base and the J segment 1 base; nucleotides outside the gene matches: 4. There are 16 residues in the CDR3. Germline CDR1 is KGHSH and CDR2 is LQKENI. Here the CDR3 reads CASSPRQGRSYNEQFF. The CDR3 DNA is TGTGCCAGCTCACCACGACAGGGTAGGTCCTACAATGAGCAGTTCTTC.

The V and J genes are TRBV11-2 and TRBJ2-7; TRBD1 agrees at 8 bases. This CDR3 contains 15 residues. Trimming removed 1 base from V and 3 bases from J; junction bases left unmatched: 5. The V gene's germline CDR1 is SGHAT and CDR2 FQNNGV. In DNA, the CDR3 is TGTGCCAGCAGCTTAGGCGGCAGGGGGCTCTACGAGCAGTACTTC. Translated, it gives CASSLGGRGLYEQYF.

The J gene is TRBJ1-4, the V gene TRBV27; D is unresolved. The CDR3 is 15 amino acids. The V end was cut by 4 bases, the J end by 0 bases, with 9 bases between. CDR1 and CDR2 from the germline V gene are MNHEY and SMNVEV (reference sequence). As DNA, the CDR3 is TGTGCCAGCAGTTCGACGGATGCAACTAATGAAAAACTGTTTTTT. It translates to CASSSTDATNEKLFF.

V usage is TRBV6-4 and J usage is TRBJ2-1; a weak D match, TRBD1 (6 bases). V was pared by 4 bases and J by 7 bases, with 8 bases between. The V gene's germline CDR1 is MRHNA and CDR2 SNTAGT. The CDR3 loop spans 12 amino acids. CDR3 DNA sequence: TGTGCCAGCAGTGCACAGGGAAATGAGCAGTTCTTC. Amino acids: CASSAQGNEQFF.

This chain links TRBV5-4 with TRBJ2-7; D perhaps matches TRBD1 (5 bases). The ends were cut back, 7 bases at V and 7 bases at J, with 24 bases in the middle. Per germline, CDR1 SGHNT and CDR2 YYREEE (reference sequence). The CDR3 is made up of 15 amino acids. Here the CDR3 reads CASGNSMSGYLEQYF. Here the CDR3 DNA reads TGTGCCAGCGGGAATTCGATGTCAGGGTACCTGGAGCAGTACTTC. The variable domain in full, with the rest retrieved from reference TRBV5-4 and TRBJ2-7, is ETGVTQSPTHLIKTRGQQVTLRCSSQSGHNTVSWYQQALGQGPQFIFQYYREEENGRGNFPPRFSGLQFPNYSSELNVNALELDDSALYLCASGNSMSGYLEQYFGPGTRLTVT.

This rearrangement joins TRBV28 to TRBJ1-1, with TRBD1 matching 7 bases. V lost 6 bases, J lost 1 base, and 5 bases stayed unmatched. Germline V lookup: CDR1 MDHEN, CDR2 SYDVKM. The CDR3 runs to 14 residues. The CDR3 loop is CASRIQGRNTEAFF. CDR3 nucleotides: TGTGCCAGCAGGATACAGGGGAGGAACACTGAAGCTTTCTTT.

The chain joins TRBV5-1 to TRBJ2-2; D might be TRBD1 (5 bases). The germline V and J ends were trimmed by 7 bases and 4 bases, with 11 bases remaining between them. Germline loops: CDR1 SGHRS, CDR2 YFSETQ. The length of the CDR3 is 13 residues. The CDR3 protein is CASRRAATGELFF. The CDR3 DNA is TGCGCCAGCCGCAGGGCAGCCACCGGGGAGCTGTTTTTT.

This clone appeared once. CDR3 in amino acids: CASSLRGTSNTGELFF. The DNA of the CDR3 is TGTGCCAGCAGCTTAAGGGGGACTAGTAACACCGGGGAGCTGTTTTTT. This chain links TRBV7-6 with TRBJ2-2, with 8 nucleotides matching TRBD2. CDR1 and CDR2 (germline): SGHVS, FNYEAQ. V was pared by 2 bases and J by 2 bases, with 4 bases of the junction left unmatched. The CDR3 totals 16 residues.

This chain connects TRBV14 to TRBJ2-7; 8 bases line up with TRBD1. Per the germline V gene, CDR1 is SGHDN and CDR2 is FVKESK. This CDR3 comprises 14 residues. With 4 bases clipped from V and 1 base from J, the junction kept 3 bases outside the gene matches. CDR3 nucleotide sequence: TGTGCCAGCAGCCCACGACAGGGGTCCTACGAGCAGTACTTC. Protein product: CASSPRQGSYEQYF.

The chain's CDR3 is CASSQEYGGNQPQHF. Written as DNA, the CDR3 is TGCGCCAGCAGCCAAGAATACGGGGGCAATCAGCCCCAGCATTTT. This chain links TRBV4-3 with TRBJ1-5; no clear D gene. CDR3 length equals 15 residues. Germline V gene data show CDR1 as LGHNA and CDR2 as YSLEER. The V end was cut by 0 bases, the J end by 2 bases, with 8 bases between.

This clone appeared a few times. The CDR3: CASSPRLAGNNEQFF. In DNA, the CDR3 is TGTGCCAGCTCACCAAGACTAGCGGGGAACAATGAGCAGTTCTTC. This chain joins TRBV18 and TRBJ2-1, with 11 bases aligning to TRBD2. This CDR3 comprises 15 residues. With 2 bases clipped from V and 5 bases from J, the junction kept 2 bases outside the gene matches. Germline CDR1 KGHSH, CDR2 LQKENI.

The J gene is TRBJ2-2, the V gene TRBV9; no clear D gene. Germline CDR1 is SGDLS and CDR2 is YYNGEE. The CDR3 loop spans 15 amino acids. With 0 bases removed from V and 3 bases from J, the gap between germline ends came to 9 bases. The CDR3 DNA sequence: TGTGCCAGCAGCGTAGGCGCTCATGACACCGGGGAGCTGTTTTTT. It is translated as CASSVGAHDTGELFF.

The chain carries TRBV19 and TRBJ2-3, with D perhaps matching TRBD1 or TRBD2 (6 bases each). The CDR3 contains 15 residues. Trimming shortened V by 1 base and J by 2 bases, and 10 bases separated the two germline ends. The V gene's germline CDR1 is LNHDA and CDR2 SQIVND (reference sequence). The DNA of the CDR3 is TGTGCCAGTAGTATAGGGAGGGGGTACACAGATACGCAGTATTTT. Protein sequence: CASSIGRGYTDTQYF.

V is TRBV12-5 and J is TRBJ1-1, with TRBD1 as a possible D gene (5 bases). The CDR3 totals 12 residues. V lost 3 bases to trimming and J lost 4 bases, with 6 bases between them. Germline V gene lookup returns CDR1 LGHNT and CDR2 FRNRAP. The CDR3 DNA follows: TGTGCTAGTGGTTTAGGGGTCACTGAAGCTTTCTTT. Amino acid sequence: CASGLGVTEAFF. The variable domain in full, completed from reference TRBV12-5 and TRBJ1-1, reads DARVTQTPRHKVTEMGQEVTMRCQPILGHNTVFWYRQTMMQGLELLAYFRNRAPLDDSGMPKDRFSAEMPDATLATLKIQPSEPRDSAVYFCASGLGVTEAFFGQGTRLTVV.

V and J are TRBV5-4 and TRBJ2-1, with a tentative D call TRBD2 (5 bases). The germline gives CDR1 SGHNT, CDR2 YYREEE (reference sequence). Trimming shortened V by 1 base and J by 5 bases, and 10 bases separated the two germline ends. The CDR3 runs to 14 residues. The CDR3: CASSLHGKHNEQFF. In nucleotides, the CDR3 is TGTGCCAGCAGCTTGCACGGGAAACACAATGAGCAGTTCTTC.

The rearrangement links TRBV5-1 to TRBJ2-7, with D possibly called TRBD1 or TRBD2 (7 bases each). V was pared by 4 bases and J by 9 bases, with 26 bases between. Germline CDR1 SGHRS, CDR2 YFSETQ. CDR3 size: 16 residues. CDR3 nucleotide sequence: TGCGCCAGCAGCCCCACTCCGGACAGGTCGGGGGGTAGGCAGTACTTC. Translated: CASSPTPDRSGGRQYF.